This is a list of T cell receptor beta chains from one sample in a study of control samples from healthy donors and cancer patients. Libraries were prepared by immunoSEQ multiplex PCR; TCRdb keeps only in-frame clonotypes and omits some of them. The sample lists under 130,000 clones; roughly 80% were seen once. The sample taken for sequencing was blood. All receptors come from a woman aged 45-59 years in good health. Each CDR3 is given with its conserved first and last residue. Each record gives: J gene, clone size, V gene, D gene, CDR3 protein, CDR3 DNA. A D gene is named only where the DNA matches it firmly. Only part of the rows carry a size: once, few, many, or a class if the clone is expanded.

>TRBJ2-7|NA|TRBV28|TRBD1
CASRGGQGIHEQYF
TGTGCCAGCAGGGGGGGACAGGGTATCCACGAGCAGTACTTC
>TRBJ2-7|few|TRBV4-2|NA
CASSQETAKSYEQYF
TGTGCCAGCAGCCAAGAAACTGCCAAATCCTACGAGCAGTACTTC
>TRBJ1-2|once|TRBV30|NA
CAWSVADYGYTF
TGTGCCTGGAGTGTCGCCGACTATGGCTACACCTTC
>TRBJ2-7|once|TRBV4-1|NA
CASSQDIARAYEQYF
TGCGCCAGCAGCCAAGATATAGCCAGGGCCTACGAGCAGTACTTC
>TRBJ1-4|NA|TRBV19|NA
CATRTLDEKLFF
TGTGCCACACGGACGCTTGACGAAAAACTGTTTTTT
>TRBJ2-7|NA|TRBV19|NA
CASSGQMNSYEQYF
TGTGCCAGTTCGGGGCAGATGAACTCCTACGAGCAGTACTTC
>TRBJ2-2|NA|TRBV9|TRBD2
CASSVGTSNTGELFF
TGTGCCAGCAGCGTAGGGACTAGCAACACCGGGGAGCTGTTTTTT
>TRBJ1-2|NA|TRBV4-2|NA
CASSQDSMATRYGYTF
TGTGCCAGCAGCCAAGATTCCATGGCGACCCGGTATGGCTACACCTTC
>TRBJ2-2|NA|TRBV4-1|TRBD1
CASRQQGTGELFF
TGCGCCAGCAGGCAACAGGGGACCGGGGAGCTGTTTTTT
>TRBJ2-1|NA|TRBV3-1/TRBV3-2|TRBD2
CASSPEISGSISYNEQFF
TGTGCCAGCAGCCCTGAGATTAGCGGGAGTATCTCCTACAATGAGCAGTTCTTC
>TRBJ1-5|NA|TRBV5-6|TRBD1
CASSQGQPNQPQHF
TGTGCCAGCAGTCAGGGACAGCCTAATCAGCCCCAGCATTTT
>TRBJ2-7|NA|TRBV3-1/TRBV3-2|NA
CASSQDGTGRQYF
TGTGCCAGCAGCCAAGATGGGACCGGGAGGCAGTACTTC
>TRBJ2-7|NA|TRBV7-3|TRBD1
CASSLRDSHEQYF
TGTGCCAGCAGCCTGAGGGACAGTCACGAGCAGTACTTC
>TRBJ2-1|NA|TRBV12-3/TRBV12-4|TRBD2
CASMISGYEQFF
TGTGCCAGCATGATTAGCGGGTATGAGCAGTTCTTC
>TRBJ2-3|once|TRBV30|NA
CAWRVQERGTDTQYF
TGTGCCTGGAGAGTCCAGGAGAGGGGCACAGATACGCAGTATTTT
>TRBJ1-4|few|TRBV4-2|NA
CASSQARGDDEKLFF
TGTGCCAGCAGCCAAGCTCGGGGCGATGATGAAAAACTGTTTTTT
>TRBJ2-7|once|TRBV6-6|NA
CATAGRPSYEQYF
TGTGCCACCGCGGGACGGCCTTCCTACGAGCAGTACTTC
>TRBJ2-5|NA|TRBV5-4|TRBD1
CASSPGAGGGQETQYF
TGTGCCAGCAGCCCGGGGGCAGGGGGCGGACAAGAGACCCAGTACTTC
>TRBJ1-6|NA|TRBV6-5|TRBD1
CASRVDRGKSSPLHF
TGTGCCAGCAGGGTAGACAGGGGGAAGAGTTCACCCCTCCACTTT
>TRBJ2-1|NA|TRBV7-2|NA
CASSLASYNEQFF
TGTGCCAGCAGCTTAGCCAGTTACAATGAGCAGTTCTTC
>TRBJ2-6|NA|TRBV5-1|TRBD1
CASSLGQGDSGANVLTF
TGCGCCAGCAGCTTGGGACAGGGGGACTCTGGGGCCAACGTCCTGACTTTC
>TRBJ1-1|NA|TRBV7-2|NA
CASSLLYPGRSTEAFF
TGTGCCAGCAGCCTCCTGTATCCGGGGAGGAGCACTGAAGCTTTCTTT
>TRBJ1-6|NA|TRBV7-9|NA
CASSLDSPLHF
TGTGCCAGCAGCTTAGATTCACCCCTCCACTTT
>TRBJ1-3|NA|TRBV23-1|NA
CAGTRGNTIYF
TGCGCGGGGACAAGAGGAAACACCATATATTTT
>TRBJ1-6|NA|TRBV15|NA
CATSRALGAGNSPLHF
TGTGCCACCAGCAGAGCTTTGGGGGCTGGGAATTCACCCCTCCACTTT
>TRBJ1-1|few|TRBV5-4|TRBD1
CASTIPTGTNTEAFF
TGTGCCAGCACGATACCGACAGGGACAAACACTGAAGCTTTCTTT
>TRBJ2-5|NA|TRBV27|NA
CASSLTGDSYQETQYF
TGTGCCAGCAGTCTCACAGGGGACTCGTACCAAGAGACCCAGTACTTC
>TRBJ1-5|NA|TRBV9|TRBD1
CASSTGQDSNQPQHF
TGTGCCAGCAGCACTGGACAGGATAGCAATCAGCCCCAGCATTTT
>TRBJ1-3|few|TRBV4-1|TRBD1
CASSQGPTGGSGNTIYF
TGCGCCAGCAGCCAAGGCCCTACAGGGGGCTCTGGAAACACCATATATTTT
>TRBJ1-2|NA|TRBV30|TRBD1
CAWSGQGGRGYTF
TGTGCCTGGAGTGGCCAGGGGGGTCGTGGCTACACCTTC
>TRBJ1-1|NA|TRBV2|NA
CASSETLGDIRNTEAFF
TGTGCCAGCAGCGAAACACTCGGAGACATACGGAACACTGAAGCTTTCTTT
>TRBJ2-1|NA|TRBV10-2|NA
CASSELAWHEQFF
TGCGCCAGCAGTGAGCTTGCTTGGCATGAGCAGTTCTTC
>TRBJ2-7|NA|TRBV11-1|NA
CASSSWISYEQYF
TGTGCCAGCAGCTCATGGATTAGCTACGAGCAGTACTTC
>TRBJ2-5|NA|TRBV3-1/TRBV3-2|NA
CASSQADRLQYF
TGTGCCAGCAGCCAAGCCGACAGGCTCCAGTACTTC
>TRBJ1-6|NA|TRBV5-6|NA
CASSLGGRSSYNSPLHF
TGTGCCAGCAGCTTGGGAGGCCGAAGCTCCTATAATTCACCCCTCCACTTT
>TRBJ2-2|NA|TRBV3-1/TRBV3-2|TRBD1
CASSSPRGQNTGELFF
TGTGCCAGCAGCTCTCCCAGGGGGCAGAACACCGGGGAGCTGTTTTTT
>TRBJ2-3|NA|TRBV11-1|NA
CATRSGSTDTQYF
TGTGCCACCCGCTCCGGGAGCACAGATACGCAGTATTTT
>TRBJ1-2|NA|TRBV6-5|NA
CASSYSALTGGYTF
TGTGCCAGCAGTTACTCCGCCCTGACAGGCGGCTACACCTTC
>TRBJ1-6|NA|TRBV5-6|NA
CASRSEYSYNSPLHF
TGTGCCAGCAGGAGTGAGTACTCCTATAATTCACCCCTCCACTTT
>TRBJ2-5|NA|TRBV7-3|TRBD2
CASSLMRGETQYF
TGTGCCAGCAGCTTAATGCGGGGGGAGACCCAGTACTTC
>TRBJ1-3|NA|TRBV19|NA
CASKSPANSGNTIYF
TGTGCCAGTAAGTCCCCAGCAAACTCTGGAAACACCATATATTTT
>TRBJ2-5|NA|TRBV6-1|TRBD2
CASSAFTGASGETQYF
TGTGCCAGCAGTGCCTTCACCGGGGCTAGCGGGGAGACCCAGTACTTC
>TRBJ2-1|NA|TRBV28|NA
CASSPSGLPREQFF
TGTGCCAGCAGTCCTTCGGGACTCCCGAGGGAGCAGTTCTTC
>TRBJ1-4|NA|TRBV29-1|TRBD1
CSVFGQGSEKLFF
TGCAGCGTTTTTGGACAGGGGAGTGAAAAACTGTTTTTT
>TRBJ1-1|few|TRBV28|NA
CASSLRDLGVRINTEAFF
TGTGCCAGCAGTTTACGGGATTTGGGGGTTCGAATAAACACTGAAGCTTTCTTT
>TRBJ2-7|NA|TRBV27|NA
CASRPKNSYEQYF
TGTGCCAGCAGGCCGAAAAACTCCTACGAGCAGTACTTC
>TRBJ1-5|NA|TRBV30|NA
CAWSGGREAGNQPQHF
TGTGCCTGGAGTGGGGGGAGAGAGGCGGGGAATCAGCCCCAGCATTTT